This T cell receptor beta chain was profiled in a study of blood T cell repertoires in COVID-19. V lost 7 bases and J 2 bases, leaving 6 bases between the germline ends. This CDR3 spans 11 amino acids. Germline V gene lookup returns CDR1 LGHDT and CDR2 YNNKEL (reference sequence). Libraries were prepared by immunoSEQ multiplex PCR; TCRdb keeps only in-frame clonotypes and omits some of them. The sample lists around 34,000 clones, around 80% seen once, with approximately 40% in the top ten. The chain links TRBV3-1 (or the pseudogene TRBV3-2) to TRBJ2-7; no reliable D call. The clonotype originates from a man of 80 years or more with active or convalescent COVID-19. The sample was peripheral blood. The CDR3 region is CASTNTYEQYF. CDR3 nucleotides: TGTGCCAGCACCAACACCTACGAGCAGTACTTC.